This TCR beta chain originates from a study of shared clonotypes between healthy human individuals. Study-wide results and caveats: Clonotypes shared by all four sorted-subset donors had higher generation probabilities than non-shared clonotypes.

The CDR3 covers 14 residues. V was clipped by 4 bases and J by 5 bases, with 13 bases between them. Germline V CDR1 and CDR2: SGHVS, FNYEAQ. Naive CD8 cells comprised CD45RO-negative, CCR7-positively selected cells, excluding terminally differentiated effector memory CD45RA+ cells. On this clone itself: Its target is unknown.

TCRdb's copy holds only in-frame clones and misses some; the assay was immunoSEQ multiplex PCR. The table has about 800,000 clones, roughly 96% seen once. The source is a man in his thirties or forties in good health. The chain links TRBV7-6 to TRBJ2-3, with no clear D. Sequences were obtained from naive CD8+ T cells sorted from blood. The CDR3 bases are TGTGCCAGCAGCTCAAGACGGAGCGAAGATACGCAGTATTTT. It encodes CASSSRRSEDTQYF.